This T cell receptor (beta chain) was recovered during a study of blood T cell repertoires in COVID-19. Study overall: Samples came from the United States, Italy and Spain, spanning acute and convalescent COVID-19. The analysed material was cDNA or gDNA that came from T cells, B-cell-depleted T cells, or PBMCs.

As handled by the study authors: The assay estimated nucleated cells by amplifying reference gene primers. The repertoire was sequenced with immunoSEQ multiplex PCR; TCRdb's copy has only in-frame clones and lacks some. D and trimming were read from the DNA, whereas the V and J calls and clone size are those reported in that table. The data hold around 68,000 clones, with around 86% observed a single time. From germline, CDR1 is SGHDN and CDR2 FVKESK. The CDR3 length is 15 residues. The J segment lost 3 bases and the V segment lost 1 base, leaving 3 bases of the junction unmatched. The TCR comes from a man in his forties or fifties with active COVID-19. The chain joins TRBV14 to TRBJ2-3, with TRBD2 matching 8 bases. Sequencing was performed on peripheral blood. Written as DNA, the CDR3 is TGTGCCAGCAGCCAAGTTCCGGGGGGGACAGATACGCAGTATTTT. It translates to CASSQVPGGTDTQYF.